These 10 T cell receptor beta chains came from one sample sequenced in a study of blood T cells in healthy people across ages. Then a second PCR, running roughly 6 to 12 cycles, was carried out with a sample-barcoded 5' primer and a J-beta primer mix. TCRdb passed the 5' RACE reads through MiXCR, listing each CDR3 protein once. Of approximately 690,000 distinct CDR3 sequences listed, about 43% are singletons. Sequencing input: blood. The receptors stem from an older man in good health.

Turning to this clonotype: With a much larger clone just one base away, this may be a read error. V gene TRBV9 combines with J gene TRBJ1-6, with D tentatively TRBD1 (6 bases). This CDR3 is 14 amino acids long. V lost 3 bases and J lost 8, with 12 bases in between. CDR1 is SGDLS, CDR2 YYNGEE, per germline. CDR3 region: CASSARGGHSPLHF. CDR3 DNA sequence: TGTGCCAGCAGCGCCCGCGGGGGGCATTCACCCCTCCACTTT.

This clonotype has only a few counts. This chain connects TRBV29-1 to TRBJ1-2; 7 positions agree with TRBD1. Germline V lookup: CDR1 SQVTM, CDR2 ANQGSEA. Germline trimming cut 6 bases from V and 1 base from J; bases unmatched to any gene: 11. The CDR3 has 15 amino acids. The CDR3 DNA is TGCAGCGTGGAAAAACCGGGACAGAATAACTATGGCTACACCTTC. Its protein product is CSVEKPGQNNYGYTF.

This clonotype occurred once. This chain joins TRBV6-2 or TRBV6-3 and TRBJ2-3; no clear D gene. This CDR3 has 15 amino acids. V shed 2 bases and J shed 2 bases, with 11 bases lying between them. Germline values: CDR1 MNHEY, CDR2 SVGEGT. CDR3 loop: CASSYVDGSTDTQYF. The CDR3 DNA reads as TGTGCCAGCAGTTACGTCGACGGGTCCACAGATACGCAGTATTTT.

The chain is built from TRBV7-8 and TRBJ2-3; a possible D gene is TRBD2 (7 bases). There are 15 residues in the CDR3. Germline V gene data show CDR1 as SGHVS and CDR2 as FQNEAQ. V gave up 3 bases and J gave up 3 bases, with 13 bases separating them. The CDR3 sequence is CASSLQGRVTDTQYF. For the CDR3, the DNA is TGTGCCAGCAGCTTGCAGGGGAGGGTTACAGATACGCAGTATTTT.

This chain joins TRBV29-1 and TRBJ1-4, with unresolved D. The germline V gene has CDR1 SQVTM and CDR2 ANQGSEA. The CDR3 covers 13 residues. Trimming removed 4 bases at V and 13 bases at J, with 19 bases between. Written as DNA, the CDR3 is TGCAGCGTTGTTAATCCCACCCTCGACGTACTGTTTTTT. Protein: CSVVNPTLDVLFF.

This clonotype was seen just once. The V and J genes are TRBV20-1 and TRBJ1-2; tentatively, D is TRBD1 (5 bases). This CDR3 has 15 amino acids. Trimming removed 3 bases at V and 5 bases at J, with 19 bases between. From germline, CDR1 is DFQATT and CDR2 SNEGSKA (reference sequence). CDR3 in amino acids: CSASPQGGLVYGYTF. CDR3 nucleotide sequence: TGCAGTGCTAGCCCGCAGGGCGGCCTTGTTTATGGCTACACCTTC.

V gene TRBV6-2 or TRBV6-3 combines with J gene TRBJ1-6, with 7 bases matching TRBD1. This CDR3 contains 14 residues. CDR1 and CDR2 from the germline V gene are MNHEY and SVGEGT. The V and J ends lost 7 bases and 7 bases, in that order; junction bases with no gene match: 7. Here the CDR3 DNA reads TGTGCCAGCAACGTCCCGGGACAGAATTCACCCCTCCACTTT. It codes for CASNVPGQNSPLHF.

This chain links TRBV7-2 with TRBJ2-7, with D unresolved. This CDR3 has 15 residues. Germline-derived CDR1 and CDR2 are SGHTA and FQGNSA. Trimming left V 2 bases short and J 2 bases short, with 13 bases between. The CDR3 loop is CASSLSRTAAYEQYF. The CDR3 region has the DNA TGTGCCAGCAGCTTAAGTCGTACGGCTGCCTACGAGCAGTACTTC.

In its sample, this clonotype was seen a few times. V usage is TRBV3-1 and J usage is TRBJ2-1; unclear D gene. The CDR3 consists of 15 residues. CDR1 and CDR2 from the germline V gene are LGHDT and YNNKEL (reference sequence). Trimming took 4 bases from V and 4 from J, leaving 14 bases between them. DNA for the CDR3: TGTGCCAGCAGCCTTGCCCCGGCGGAATACAATGAGCAGTTCTTC. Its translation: CASSLAPAEYNEQFF.

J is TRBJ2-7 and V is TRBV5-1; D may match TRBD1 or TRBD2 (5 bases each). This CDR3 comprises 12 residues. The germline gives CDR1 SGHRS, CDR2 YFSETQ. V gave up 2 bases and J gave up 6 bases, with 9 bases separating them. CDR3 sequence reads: CASSLGTCEQYF. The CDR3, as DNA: TGCGCCAGCAGCTTAGGGACGTGCGAGCAGTACTTC.